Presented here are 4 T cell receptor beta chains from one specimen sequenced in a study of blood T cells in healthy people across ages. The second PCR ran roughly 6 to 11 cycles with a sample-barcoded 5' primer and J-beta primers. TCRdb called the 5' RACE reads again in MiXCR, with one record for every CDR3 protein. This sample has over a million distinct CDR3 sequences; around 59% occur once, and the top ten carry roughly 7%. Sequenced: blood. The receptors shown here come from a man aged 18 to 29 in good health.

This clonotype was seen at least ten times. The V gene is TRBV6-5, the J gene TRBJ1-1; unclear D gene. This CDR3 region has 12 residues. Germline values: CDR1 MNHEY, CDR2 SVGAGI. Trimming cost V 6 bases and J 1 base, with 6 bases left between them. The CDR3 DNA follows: TGTGCCAGCAGCCCTAGGAACACTGAAGCTTTCTTT. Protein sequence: CASSPRNTEAFF.

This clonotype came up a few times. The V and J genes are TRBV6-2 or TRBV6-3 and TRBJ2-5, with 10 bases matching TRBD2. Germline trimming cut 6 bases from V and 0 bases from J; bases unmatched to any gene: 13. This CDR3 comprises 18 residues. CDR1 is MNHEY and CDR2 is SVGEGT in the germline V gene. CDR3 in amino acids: CASSLTRLAGWYQETQYF. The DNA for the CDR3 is TGTGCCAGCAGCCTGACGAGACTAGCGGGCTGGTACCAAGAGACCCAGTACTTC.

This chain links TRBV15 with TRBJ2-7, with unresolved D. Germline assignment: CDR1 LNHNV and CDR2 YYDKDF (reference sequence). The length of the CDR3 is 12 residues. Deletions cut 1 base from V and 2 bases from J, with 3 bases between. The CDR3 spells CATSRGTYEQYF. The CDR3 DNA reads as TGTGCCACCAGCAGAGGTACCTACGAGCAGTACTTC. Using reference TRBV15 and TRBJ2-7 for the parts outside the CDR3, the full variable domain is DAMVIQNPRYQVTQFGKPVTLSCSQTLNHNVMYWYQQKSSQAPKLLFHYYDKDFNNEADTPDNFQSRRPNTSFCFLDIRSPGLGDTAMYLCATSRGTYEQYFGPGTRLTVT.

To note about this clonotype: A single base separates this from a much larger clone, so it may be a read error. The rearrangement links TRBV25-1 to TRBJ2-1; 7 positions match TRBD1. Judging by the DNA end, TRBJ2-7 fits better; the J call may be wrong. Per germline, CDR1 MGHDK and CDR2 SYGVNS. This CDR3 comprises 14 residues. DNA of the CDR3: TGTGCCAGCAGAGAGACAGGGACCTACAATGAGCAGTACTTC. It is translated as CASRETGTYNEQYF.